These 26 T cell receptor beta chains came from one sample sequenced in a study of blood T cell repertoires in COVID-19. Libraries were prepared by immunoSEQ multiplex PCR; TCRdb keeps only in-frame clonotypes and omits some of them. The sample lists about 150,000 clones; roughly 72% were seen once. The specimen sequenced was peripheral blood. These receptors came from a woman of 80 years or more with acute or convalescent COVID-19.

The V call is TRBV3-1 (or the pseudogene TRBV3-2), the J call TRBJ2-3, with TRBD2 identical over 9 bases. J was trimmed by 2 bases and V by 4 bases; bases with no gene match: 4. This CDR3 region has 15 residues. CDR1 LGHDT and CDR2 YNNKEL come from the germline V gene (reference sequence). CDR3 DNA sequence: TGTGCCAGCAGCCGACTAGCGGATCTCACAGATACGCAGTATTTT. It encodes CASSRLADLTDTQYF.

This chain connects TRBV7-2 to TRBJ1-2, with 8 bases lining up with TRBD1. The trim removed 2 bases at V and 4 bases at J, leaving 12 bases unmatched. CDR3 length equals 17 residues. Germline values: CDR1 SGHTA, CDR2 FQGNSA. The CDR3 loop is CASSLRAGTGDRYGYTF. As DNA, the CDR3 is TGTGCCAGCAGCTTAAGAGCCGGGACAGGAGACCGCTATGGCTACACCTTC.

This clone was counted between two and nine times. The chain combines TRBV7-2 with TRBJ1-2; no clear D. CDR3 length: 16 residues. The V gene's germline CDR1 is SGHTA and CDR2 FQGNSA. Trimming took 2 bases from V and 7 from J, leaving 20 bases between them. In DNA, the CDR3 is TGTGCCAGCAGCTTAAGTACGGCCCCGGGATGGGGTGGCTACACCTTC. Encoded protein: CASSLSTAPGWGGYTF.

This clone was seen a few times. Here the CDR3 reads CASSLGGQGFEPQHF. In DNA, the CDR3 is TGCGCCAGCAGCTTGGGTGGACAAGGGTTCGAGCCCCAGCATTTT. The chain uses TRBV5-1 and TRBJ1-5; D perhaps matches TRBD1 (5 bases). The CDR3 covers 15 residues. The germline CDR1 and CDR2 sequences are SGHRS and YFSETQ. Trimming shortened V by 0 bases and J by 8 bases, and 15 bases separated the two germline ends.

This clone was seen only once. The chain uses TRBV12-3 or TRBV12-4 and TRBJ1-4; TRBD1 might be the D (5 bases). Trimming pared 7 bases from V and 0 bases from J, leaving 6 bases between. There are 13 residues in the CDR3. The CDR3 here is CASKGTTNEKLFF. In nucleotides, the CDR3 is TGTGCCAGCAAGGGGACAACTAATGAAAAACTGTTTTTT.

The chain combines TRBV30 with TRBJ2-7; 9 bases line up with TRBD1. This CDR3 spans 14 amino acids. With 5 bases clipped from V and 2 bases from J, the junction kept 7 bases outside the gene matches. Germline CDR1 is GTSNPN and CDR2 is SVGIG (reference sequence). DNA for the CDR3: TGTGCCTGGCGCCAAAGGACAGGGGCCTACGAGCAGTACTTC. The encoded protein is CAWRQRTGAYEQYF.

The chain has TRBV7-2 and TRBJ1-2; TRBD1 agrees at 8 bases. Looked up from germline, CDR1 is SGHTA and CDR2 is FQGNSA. CDR3 length equals 13 residues. V dropped 5 bases and J dropped 8; count of bases not matched to a gene: 7. The CDR3 loop is CASSLDRDGGYTF. Here the CDR3 DNA reads TGTGCCAGCAGCCTGGACAGGGATGGGGGCTACACCTTC.

The V call is TRBV27, the J call TRBJ2-2, with 9 nucleotides matching TRBD1. This CDR3 region has 14 residues. Per the germline V gene, CDR1 is MNHEY and CDR2 is SMNVEV (reference sequence). The V and J ends lost 6 bases and 6 bases, in that order; junction bases with no gene match: 5. CDR3: CASRRDRVAGELFF. Here the CDR3 DNA reads TGTGCCAGCAGGCGGGACAGGGTGGCCGGGGAGCTGTTTTTT.

This clone was counted once. The chain carries TRBV7-2 and TRBJ2-5, with TRBD1 matching 10 bases. Germline values: CDR1 SGHTA, CDR2 FQGNSA. The CDR3 covers 16 residues. V shed 3 bases, J shed 5 bases, and the junction held 9 bases outside the gene matches. Written as DNA, the CDR3 is TGTGCCAGCAGCTTGGCAGGACAGGGGGGCGGGGAGACCCAGTACTTC. Translated, it gives CASSLAGQGGGETQYF.

The rearrangement uses TRBV5-8 and TRBJ1-2; possible D gene TRBD1, 5 bases. V was shortened by 4 bases and J by 4 bases, with 11 bases between the two germline ends. Per germline, CDR1 SGHTS and CDR2 YDEGEE. The CDR3 has 13 residues. CDR3 nucleotides: TGTGCCAGCAGCCTCCGGGGGGTCTATGGCTACACCTTC. This sequence encodes CASSLRGVYGYTF.

This clone was counted a single time. The V gene is TRBV11-1, the J gene TRBJ2-2; D is perhaps TRBD1 (6 bases). Trimming removed 5 bases from V and 7 bases from J, with 14 bases in between. The germline gives CDR1 SGHAT, CDR2 FQDESV (reference sequence). The CDR3 spans 14 residues. CDR3 in amino acids: CASSQTGTDGELFF. Here the CDR3 DNA reads TGTGCCAGCAGCCAAACAGGGACGGACGGGGAGCTGTTTTTT. The variable domain in full, with the rest retrieved from reference TRBV11-1 and TRBJ2-2, is EAEVAQSPRYKITEKSQAVAFWCDPISGHATLYWYRQILGQGPELLVQFQDESVVDDSQLPKDRFSAERLKGVDSTLKIQPAELGDSAMYLCASSQTGTDGELFFGEGSRLTVL.

The genes are TRBV7-3 and TRBJ1-1; D ambiguous. This CDR3 is built from 13 residues. V lost 5 bases and J 8 bases, leaving 15 bases between the germline ends. Germline CDR1 SGHTA, CDR2 FQGTGA. The CDR3 sequence is CASSPDTVREAFF. The CDR3 region has the DNA TGTGCCAGCAGCCCAGACACCGTCCGGGAAGCTTTCTTT.

The J gene is TRBJ1-6, the V gene TRBV5-8, with TRBD1 matching over 8 bases. Germline V lookup: CDR1 SGHTS, CDR2 YDEGEE. After removal of 1 base from V and 9 bases from J, the junction contained 15 bases not matched to a gene. The CDR3 totals 18 residues. The CDR3 nucleotides are TGTGCCAGCAGCTTGAACCCCCCGACAGGGGTTATGGTTTCACCCCTCCACTTT. Translation: CASSLNPPTGVMVSPLHF.

This chain links TRBV12-3 or TRBV12-4 with TRBJ2-2; the D gene is possibly TRBD2 (6 bases). The V and J ends lost 6 bases and 6 bases respectively, with 11 bases between them. The CDR3 loop spans 13 amino acids. This CDR3 is CASSRLDPGELFF. The CDR3 nucleotides are TGTGCCAGCAGCCGACTAGATCCCGGGGAGCTGTTTTTT.

The gene calls are TRBV19 and TRBJ2-6; perhaps TRBD2 as D (5 bases). Trimming cost V 5 bases and J 4 bases, with 9 bases left between them. This CDR3 is built from 14 residues. The germline CDR1 and CDR2 sequences are LNHDA and SQIVND (reference sequence). CDR3 loop: CASSSGSGANVLTF. Written as DNA, the CDR3 is TGTGCCAGTAGTTCGGGGTCCGGGGCCAACGTCCTGACTTTC.

This clone was picked up a small number of times. The chain recombines TRBV7-9 with TRBJ1-2; maybe TRBD1 (6 bases). The CDR3 runs to 16 residues. Deletions cut 5 bases from V and 0 bases from J, with 16 bases between. Germline V gives CDR1 SEHNR, CDR2 FQNEAQ (reference sequence). CDR3 in amino acids: CASSPRTALPNYGYTF. As DNA, the CDR3 is TGTGCCAGCAGCCCTAGGACAGCCCTCCCTAACTATGGCTACACCTTC. Supplemented by reference TRBV7-9 and TRBJ1-2, the full variable domain reads DTGVSQNPRHKITKRGQNVTFRCDPISEHNRLYWYRQTLGQGPEFLTYFQNEAQLEKSRLLSDRFSAERPKGSFSTLEIQRTEQGDSAMYLCASSPRTALPNYGYTFGSGTRLTVV.

The V and J genes are TRBV19 and TRBJ1-1, with D possibly matching TRBD1 (5 bases). Germline assignment: CDR1 LNHDA and CDR2 SQIVND (reference sequence). The CDR3 covers 12 residues. V was cut by 3 bases and J by 6 bases, with 8 bases left in between. The CDR3 nucleotides read TGTGCCAGTAGTATGTCGGGGGCTGAAGCTTTCTTT. This encodes CASSMSGAEAFF.

The chain couples TRBV7-9 to TRBJ1-1; D is uncertain. Germline V gives CDR1 SEHNR, CDR2 FQNEAQ (reference sequence). The CDR3 totals 13 residues. Trimming pared 5 bases from V and 4 bases from J, leaving 11 bases between. This CDR3 is CASSRGEFTEAFF. The DNA for the CDR3 is TGTGCCAGCAGCCGGGGAGAGTTCACTGAAGCTTTCTTT.

V is TRBV2 and J is TRBJ1-4, with a possible D match to TRBD1 (6 bases). Trimming removed 6 bases from V and 5 bases from J, with 13 bases in between. This CDR3 has 14 amino acids. Germline-derived CDR1 and CDR2 are SNHLY and FYNNEI. The chain's CDR3 is CASRAGTPNEKLFF. The CDR3 DNA is TGTGCCAGCAGGGCCGGGACACCCAATGAAAAACTGTTTTTT.

V is TRBV10-3 and J is TRBJ2-7, with TRBD1 matching 7 bases. The germline gives CDR1 ENHRY, CDR2 SYGVKD. J was trimmed by 2 bases and V by 10 bases; bases with no gene match: 8. There are 13 residues in the CDR3. The CDR3 loop is CATVTGYTYEQYF. The CDR3, as DNA: TGTGCCACCGTGACAGGGTATACCTACGAGCAGTACTTC.

The chain carries TRBV29-1 and TRBJ2-7; no reliable D call. This CDR3 contains 13 residues. With 2 bases removed from V and 0 bases from J, the gap between germline ends came to 8 bases. Germline loops: CDR1 SQVTM, CDR2 ANQGSEA. CDR3 nucleotide sequence: TGCAGCGTTGAATCAAGCCTCTCCTACGAGCAGTACTTC. Protein sequence: CSVESSLSYEQYF.

This clone was recorded only once. J is TRBJ2-7 and V is TRBV6-1; D possibly corresponds to TRBD1 (5 bases). The length of the CDR3 is 14 residues. From germline, CDR1 is MNHNS and CDR2 SASEGT. V lost 1 base, J lost 3 bases, and 10 bases lay in between. CDR3 nucleotide sequence: TGTGCCAGCAGTGAAGGGGGCAGGGTCTACGAGCAGTACTTC. Protein product: CASSEGGRVYEQYF.

The rearrangement links TRBV6-5 to TRBJ2-5; the D gene is possibly TRBD1 (5 bases). The CDR3 is 13 residues long. Trimming took 2 bases from V and 1 from J, leaving 5 bases between them. Germline-derived CDR1 and CDR2 are MNHEY and SVGAGI. The DNA for the CDR3 is TGTGCCAGCAGTTACGACAGCCAAGAGACCCAGTACTTC. This codes for CASSYDSQETQYF.

This clone was seen a handful of times. V is TRBV30 and J is TRBJ1-5; a possible D gene is TRBD1 (6 bases). CDR1 is GTSNPN, CDR2 SVGIG, per germline (reference sequence). This CDR3 region has 14 residues. Trimming took off 5 bases at V and 3 bases at J, with 14 bases between the two ends. The CDR3 reads CAWGTGSFNQPQHF. DNA of the CDR3: TGTGCCTGGGGAACAGGGAGTTTCAATCAGCCCCAGCATTTT.

This sequence joins TRBV6-5 and TRBJ1-5; 9 bases map to TRBD1. Unmatched junction bases numbered 7, after V lost 7 bases and J lost 6 bases. Germline assignment: CDR1 MNHEY and CDR2 SVGAGI. This CDR3 spans 14 amino acids. CDR3: CASMGTGFRQPQHF. In nucleotides, the CDR3 is TGTGCCAGCATGGGGACAGGGTTTCGTCAGCCCCAGCATTTT.

The CDR3 sequence is CASSLGDLDTGELFF. CDR3 DNA sequence: TGTGCCAGCAGCTTAGGGGACTTGGACACCGGGGAGCTGTTTTTT. The V gene is TRBV7-9, the J gene TRBJ2-2; possible D gene TRBD2, 6 bases. The CDR3 has 15 residues. Trimming took off 1 base at V and 3 bases at J, with 9 bases between the two ends. Germline V gene sequence: CDR1 SEHNR, CDR2 FQNEAQ (reference sequence).